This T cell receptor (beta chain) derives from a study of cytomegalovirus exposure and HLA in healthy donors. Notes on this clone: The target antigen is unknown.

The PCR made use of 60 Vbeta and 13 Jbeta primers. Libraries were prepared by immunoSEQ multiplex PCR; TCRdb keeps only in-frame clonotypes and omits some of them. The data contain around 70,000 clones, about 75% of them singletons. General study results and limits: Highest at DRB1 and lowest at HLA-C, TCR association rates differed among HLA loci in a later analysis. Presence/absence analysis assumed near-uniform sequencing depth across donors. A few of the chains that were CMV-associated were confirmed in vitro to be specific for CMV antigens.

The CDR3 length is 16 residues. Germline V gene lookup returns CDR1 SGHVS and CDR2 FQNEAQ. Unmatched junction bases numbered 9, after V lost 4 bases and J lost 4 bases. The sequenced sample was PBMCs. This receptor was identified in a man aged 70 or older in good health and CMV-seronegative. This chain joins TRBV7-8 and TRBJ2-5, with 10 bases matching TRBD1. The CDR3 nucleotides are TGTGCCAGCAGCTCCACCCCGGGACAGGGGCTAGAGACCCAGTACTTC. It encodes CASSSTPGQGLETQYF. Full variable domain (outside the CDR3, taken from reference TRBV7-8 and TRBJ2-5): GAGVSQSPRYKVAKRGQDVALRCDPISGHVSLFWYQQALGQGPEFLTYFQNEAQLDKSGLPSDRFFAERPEGSVSTLKIQRTQQEDSAVYLCASSSTPGQGLETQYFGPGTRLLVL.